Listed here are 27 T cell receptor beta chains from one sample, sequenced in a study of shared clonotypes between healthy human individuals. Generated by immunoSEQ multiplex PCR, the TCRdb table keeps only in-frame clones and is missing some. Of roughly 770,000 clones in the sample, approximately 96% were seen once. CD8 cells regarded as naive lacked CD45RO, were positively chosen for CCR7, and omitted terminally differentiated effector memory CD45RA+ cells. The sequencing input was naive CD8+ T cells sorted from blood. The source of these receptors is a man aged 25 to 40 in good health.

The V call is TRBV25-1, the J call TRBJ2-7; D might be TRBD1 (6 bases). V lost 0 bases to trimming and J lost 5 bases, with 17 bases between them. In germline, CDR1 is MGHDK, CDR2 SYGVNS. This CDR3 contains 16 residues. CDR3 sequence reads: CASSEYDRIMTHEQYF. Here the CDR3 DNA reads TGTGCCAGCAGTGAATACGACAGGATCATGACCCACGAGCAGTACTTC.

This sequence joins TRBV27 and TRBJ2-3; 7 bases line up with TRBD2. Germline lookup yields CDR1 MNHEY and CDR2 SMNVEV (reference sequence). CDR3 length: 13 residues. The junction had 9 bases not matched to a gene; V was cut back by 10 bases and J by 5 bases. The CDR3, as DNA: TGTGCCACCGGGGGGACGCGGAGAGATACGCAGTATTTT. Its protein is CATGGTRRDTQYF.

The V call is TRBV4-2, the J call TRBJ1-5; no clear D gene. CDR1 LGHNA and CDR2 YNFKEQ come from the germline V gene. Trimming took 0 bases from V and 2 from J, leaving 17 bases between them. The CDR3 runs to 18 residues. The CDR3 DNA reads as TGTGCCAGCAGCCAAGATATTTTTTTGATCGCCGGCAATCAGCCCCAGCATTTT. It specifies CASSQDIFLIAGNQPQHF.

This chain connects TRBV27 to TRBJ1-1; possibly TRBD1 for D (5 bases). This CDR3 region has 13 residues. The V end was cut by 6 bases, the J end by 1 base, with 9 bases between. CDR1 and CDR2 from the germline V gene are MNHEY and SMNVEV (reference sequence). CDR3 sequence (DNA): TGTGCCAGCAGGGATGGGGGGAACACTGAAGCTTTCTTT. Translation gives CASRDGGNTEAFF.

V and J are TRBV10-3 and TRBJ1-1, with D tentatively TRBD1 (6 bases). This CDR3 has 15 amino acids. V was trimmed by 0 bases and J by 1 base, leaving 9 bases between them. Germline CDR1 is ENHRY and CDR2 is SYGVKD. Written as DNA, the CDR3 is TGTGCCATCAGTGAGTCGGACAGCTCGAACACTGAAGCTTTCTTT. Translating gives CAISESDSSNTEAFF.

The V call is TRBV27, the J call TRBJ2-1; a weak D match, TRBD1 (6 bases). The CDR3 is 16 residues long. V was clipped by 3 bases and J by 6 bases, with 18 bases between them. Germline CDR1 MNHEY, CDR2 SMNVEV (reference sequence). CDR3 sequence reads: CASSFSAGADFNEQFF. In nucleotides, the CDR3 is TGTGCCAGCAGTTTTTCGGCAGGGGCGGACTTCAATGAGCAGTTCTTC.

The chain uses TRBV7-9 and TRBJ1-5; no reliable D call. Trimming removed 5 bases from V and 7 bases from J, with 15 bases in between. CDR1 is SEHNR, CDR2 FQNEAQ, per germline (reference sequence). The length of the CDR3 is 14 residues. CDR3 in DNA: TGTGCCAGCAGCCAAGGACGGCCTCGGCAGCCCCAGCATTTT. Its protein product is CASSQGRPRQPQHF.

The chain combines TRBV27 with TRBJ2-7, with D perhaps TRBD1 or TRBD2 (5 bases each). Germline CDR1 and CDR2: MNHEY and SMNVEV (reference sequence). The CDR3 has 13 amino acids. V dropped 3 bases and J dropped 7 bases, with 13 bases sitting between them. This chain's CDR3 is CASSLSGTKEQYF. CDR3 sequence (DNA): TGTGCCAGCAGTTTGAGTGGGACCAAGGAGCAGTACTTC.

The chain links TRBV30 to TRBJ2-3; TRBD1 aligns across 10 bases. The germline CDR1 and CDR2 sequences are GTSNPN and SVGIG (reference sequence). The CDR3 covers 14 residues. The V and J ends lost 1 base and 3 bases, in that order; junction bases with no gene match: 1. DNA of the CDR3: TGTGCCTGGAGTGCGGGACAGGGGACAGATACGCAGTATTTT. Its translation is CAWSAGQGTDTQYF.

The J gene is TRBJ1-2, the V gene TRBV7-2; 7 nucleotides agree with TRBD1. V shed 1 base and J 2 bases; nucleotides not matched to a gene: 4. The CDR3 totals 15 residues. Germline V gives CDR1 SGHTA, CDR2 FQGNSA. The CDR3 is CASSLDPGQNYGYTF. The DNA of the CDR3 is TGTGCCAGCAGCTTAGACCCGGGACAGAACTATGGCTACACCTTC.

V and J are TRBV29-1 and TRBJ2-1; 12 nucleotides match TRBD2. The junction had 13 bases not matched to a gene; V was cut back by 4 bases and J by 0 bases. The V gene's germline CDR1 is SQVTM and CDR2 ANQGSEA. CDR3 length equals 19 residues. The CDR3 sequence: CSVVPAPGTSGYSYNEQFF. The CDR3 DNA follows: TGCAGCGTTGTGCCCGCCCCCGGGACTAGCGGGTACTCCTACAATGAGCAGTTCTTC.

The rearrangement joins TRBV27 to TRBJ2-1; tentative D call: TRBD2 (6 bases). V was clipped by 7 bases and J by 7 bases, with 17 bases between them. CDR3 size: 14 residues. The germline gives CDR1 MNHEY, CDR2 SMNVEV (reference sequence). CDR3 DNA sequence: TGTGCCAGCAAATTCCGGGACTTATCAAATGAGCAGTTCTTC. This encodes CASKFRDLSNEQFF.

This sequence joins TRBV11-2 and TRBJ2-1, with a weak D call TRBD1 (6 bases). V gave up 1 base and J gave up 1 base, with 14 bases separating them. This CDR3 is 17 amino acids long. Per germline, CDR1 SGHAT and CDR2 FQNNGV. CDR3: CASSLGVAGESYNEQFF. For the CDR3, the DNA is TGTGCCAGCAGCTTAGGGGTTGCAGGGGAATCCTACAATGAGCAGTTCTTC.

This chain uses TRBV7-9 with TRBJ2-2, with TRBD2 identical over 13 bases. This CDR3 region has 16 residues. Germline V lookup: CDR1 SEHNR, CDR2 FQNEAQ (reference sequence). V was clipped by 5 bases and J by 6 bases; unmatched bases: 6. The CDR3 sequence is CASSKLAGGPAGELFF. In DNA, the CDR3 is TGTGCCAGCAGCAAACTAGCGGGAGGGCCGGCCGGGGAGCTGTTTTTT.

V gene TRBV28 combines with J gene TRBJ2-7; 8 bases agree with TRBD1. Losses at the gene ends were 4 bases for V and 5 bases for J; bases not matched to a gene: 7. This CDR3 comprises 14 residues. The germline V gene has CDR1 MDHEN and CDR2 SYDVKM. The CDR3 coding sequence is TGTGCCAGCAGTTCGGGACAGGCCAGGGACGAGCAGTACTTC. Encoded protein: CASSSGQARDEQYF.

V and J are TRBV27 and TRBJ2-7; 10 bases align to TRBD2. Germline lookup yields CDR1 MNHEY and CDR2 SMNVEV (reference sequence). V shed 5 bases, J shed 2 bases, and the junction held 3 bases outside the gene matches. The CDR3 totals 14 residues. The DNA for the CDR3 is TGTGCCAGCAGTGAAACTAGCGGGGCCTACGAGCAGTACTTC. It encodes CASSETSGAYEQYF.

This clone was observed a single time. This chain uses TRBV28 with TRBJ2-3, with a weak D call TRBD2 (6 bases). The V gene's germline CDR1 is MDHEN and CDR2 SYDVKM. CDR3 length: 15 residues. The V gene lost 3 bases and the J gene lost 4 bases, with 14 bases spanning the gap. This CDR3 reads CASSFLKPGADTQYF. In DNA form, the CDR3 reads TGTGCCAGCAGTTTTTTGAAACCGGGGGCAGATACGCAGTATTTT.

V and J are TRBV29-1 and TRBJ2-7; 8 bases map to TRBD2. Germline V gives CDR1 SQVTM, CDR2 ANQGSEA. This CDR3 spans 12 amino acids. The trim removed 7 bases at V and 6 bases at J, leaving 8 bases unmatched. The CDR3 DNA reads TGCAGCGGCGGGAGGTTTAAATCCGAGCAGTACTTC. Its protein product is CSGGRFKSEQYF.

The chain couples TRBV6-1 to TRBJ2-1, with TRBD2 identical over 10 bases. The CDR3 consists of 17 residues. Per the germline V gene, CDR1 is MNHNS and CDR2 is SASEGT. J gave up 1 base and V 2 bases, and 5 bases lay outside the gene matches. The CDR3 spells CASSELLAGGSYNEQFF. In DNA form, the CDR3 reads TGTGCCAGCAGTGAACTTTTAGCGGGAGGATCCTACAATGAGCAGTTCTTC.

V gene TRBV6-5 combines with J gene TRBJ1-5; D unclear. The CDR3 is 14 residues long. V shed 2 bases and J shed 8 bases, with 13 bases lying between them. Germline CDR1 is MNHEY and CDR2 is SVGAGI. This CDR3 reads CASSYGPEEKPQHF. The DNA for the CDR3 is TGTGCCAGCAGTTACGGCCCGGAGGAGAAGCCCCAGCATTTT.

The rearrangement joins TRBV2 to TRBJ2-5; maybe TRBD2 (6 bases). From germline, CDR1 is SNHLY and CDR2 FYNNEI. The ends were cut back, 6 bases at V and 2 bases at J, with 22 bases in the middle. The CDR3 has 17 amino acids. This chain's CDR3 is CASRKVWGGLGQETQYF. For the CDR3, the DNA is TGTGCCAGCAGGAAGGTATGGGGAGGCTTGGGACAAGAGACCCAGTACTTC.

Here the CDR3 DNA reads TGTGCCATCAGTGAGTCGATGCGTTTCAGGGACACTGAAGCTTTCTTT. This sequence encodes CAISESMRFRDTEAFF. V and J are TRBV10-3 and TRBJ1-1, with a weak D call TRBD1 (5 bases). The V gene's germline CDR1 is ENHRY and CDR2 SYGVKD. Between the trimmed V and J ends, which lost 0 bases and 3 bases, there was a span of 14 bases. This CDR3 region has 16 residues.

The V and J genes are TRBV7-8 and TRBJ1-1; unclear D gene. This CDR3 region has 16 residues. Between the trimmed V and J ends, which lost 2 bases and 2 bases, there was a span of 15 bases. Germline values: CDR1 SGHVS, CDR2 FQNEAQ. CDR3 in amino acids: CASSLNPHSRNTEAFF. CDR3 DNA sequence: TGTGCCAGCAGCTTAAACCCCCACTCCCGAAACACTGAAGCTTTCTTT.

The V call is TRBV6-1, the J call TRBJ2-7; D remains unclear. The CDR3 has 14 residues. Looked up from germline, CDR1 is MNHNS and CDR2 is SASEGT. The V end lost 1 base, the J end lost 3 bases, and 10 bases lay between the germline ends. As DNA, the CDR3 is TGTGCCAGCAGTGAAGAGGGCAGGATCTACGAGCAGTACTTC. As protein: CASSEEGRIYEQYF.

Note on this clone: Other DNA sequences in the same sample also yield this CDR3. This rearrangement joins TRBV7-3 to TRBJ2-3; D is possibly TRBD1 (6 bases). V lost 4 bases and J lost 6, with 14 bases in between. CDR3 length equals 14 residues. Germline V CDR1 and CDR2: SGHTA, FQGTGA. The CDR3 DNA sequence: TGTGCCAGCAGCTCGTCCACAGGGTTGGATACGCAGTATTTT. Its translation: CASSSSTGLDTQYF.

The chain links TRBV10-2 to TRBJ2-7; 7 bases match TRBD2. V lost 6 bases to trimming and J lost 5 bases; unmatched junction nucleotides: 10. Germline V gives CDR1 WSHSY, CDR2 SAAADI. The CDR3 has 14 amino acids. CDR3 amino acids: CASSWTGGGDEQYF. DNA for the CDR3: TGCGCCAGCAGCTGGACGGGAGGAGGGGACGAGCAGTACTTC.

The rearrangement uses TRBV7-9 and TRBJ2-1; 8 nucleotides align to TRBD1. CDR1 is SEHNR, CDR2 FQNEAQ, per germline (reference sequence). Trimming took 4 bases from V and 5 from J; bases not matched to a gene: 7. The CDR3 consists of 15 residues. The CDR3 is CASSSSRGQDNEQFF. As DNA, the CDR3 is TGTGCCAGCAGCTCGAGCAGGGGGCAGGACAATGAGCAGTTCTTC.